The entry that follows covers one T cell receptor (beta chain) sequence. There is no known antigen for this receptor. Per-nucleotide qualities are absent, and no much larger clonotype sits a single base away. V ends up 0 bases short and J 7 bases short, with an unmatched junction base count of 6. The germline V gene gives CDR1 as ENHRY and CDR2 as SYGVKD. Reading from cysteine to phenylalanine, the CDR3 counts 16 amino acids. The retained sequence is limited to the CDR3, 48 bases, with the frame set at the first base. This sample stems from a study of blood T cell repertoires in COVID-19 (dated by TCRdb to the early 2020s). For the study in its entirety: Samples from collaborators originated in the United States, Italy and Spain and spanned both the acute and convalescent phases of COVID-19. The prospective study material was composed of cDNA or gDNA derived from T cells, B-cell-depleted T cells, or PBMCs. Subjects who had been exposed to COVID-19, were actively infected with it, or had recovered from it provided the deeply sampled blood TCRbeta repertoires that made up the dataset. The repertoires were released in a freely available public database meant as a resource for research on the immune response to SARS-CoV-2. Samples came from the ongoing ImmuneRACE study (first 160 participants) plus 1,254 subjects from 6 global collaborators. A de-identified subject ID, COVID-19 status, age in years and sex were almost always included in the sample metadata. Where HLA class I and class II types were available, the types were taken from metadata supplied by the sample provider, not from assay-based typing.

Participants in the prospective study were enrolled through a virtual design, were aged about 18 to 89 years, and lived in some 24 United States geographic areas. In the prospective study, cohorts were assigned on the basis of participant-reported clinical history obtained from a screening survey and a study questionnaire. ImmuneRACE Cohort 3 recovered participants were defined by two consecutive negative NP/OP PCR tests, healthcare professional clearance, or symptom resolution. Mobile phlebotomists in the prospective study collected whole blood, serum and a nasopharyngeal or oropharyngeal swab from every participant. Over a roughly 2-month period, participants in the prospective study had the option of providing additional blood draws and questionnaires. Blood samples from the prospective study were shipped frozen or at room temperature prior to DNA extraction. Points the paper makes about the study in general: How much clinical and demographic metadata was included differed by source and by participant, and the metadata was provided uncurated.

The immunoSEQ Assay, a bias-controlled multiplex PCR, was used to amplify TCRbeta CDR3 regions from genomic DNA. The paper's processing steps were these. Within the assay, amplification of reference gene primers was used to estimate how many nucleated cells each sample contained. To quantify the absolute abundance of each unique TCRbeta CDR3 rearrangement, sequence reads were collapsed and filtered. For each sample, productive Simpson clonality was calculated as the square root of Simpson's diversity index over productive rearrangements. TCRdb provides this immuneACCESS table in a form limited to in-frame rearrangements. Some clones are lacking; in checked studies, under half of them reflect an unresolved V gene, and why the rest are absent is not known. V, J and clone size derive from that table, while D and trimming were established from the DNA sequence. The sample data list over 350,000 clones, and 80% to 90% of these were observed just once. The ten top clones hold roughly a tenth of the sample.

The sequence joins TRBV10-3 to TRBJ2-1, with TRBD2 matching 10 junction bases. The TCR originated in a woman aged 50 to 60 who had recovered from COVID-19. The sample consisted of PBMCs or T cells enriched from blood (not recorded which). In nucleotides, the sequence is TGTGCCATCAGTGAGTCGATGAGCGGGGGGGCAAATGAGCAGTTCTTC. Its amino acids are CAISESMSGGANEQFF.